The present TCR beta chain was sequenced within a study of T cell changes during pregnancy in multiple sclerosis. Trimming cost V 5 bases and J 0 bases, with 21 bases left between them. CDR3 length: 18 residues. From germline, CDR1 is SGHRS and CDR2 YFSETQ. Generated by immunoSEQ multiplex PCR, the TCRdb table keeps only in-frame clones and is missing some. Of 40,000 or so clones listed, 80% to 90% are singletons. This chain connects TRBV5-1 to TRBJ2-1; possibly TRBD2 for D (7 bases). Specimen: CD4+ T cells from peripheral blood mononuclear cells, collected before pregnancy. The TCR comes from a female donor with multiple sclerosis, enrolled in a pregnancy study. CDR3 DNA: TGCGCCAGCAGGACGGGACACCCGGGAGGAAGCTCCTACAATGAGCAGTTCTTC. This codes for CASRTGHPGGSSYNEQFF.